The 8 T cell receptor beta chains in this list originate from one sample, sequenced in a study of blood T cell repertoires in COVID-19. Assay: immunoSEQ multiplex PCR; the TCRdb copy retains only in-frame clones and omits some. The sample has tens of thousands of clones, 88% seen once; the top ten hold roughly 13%. The sequenced material came from peripheral blood. The receptors come from a human donor with active COVID-19. The donor label of this sample is uncertain.

The chain uses TRBV5-4 and TRBJ1-2, with D tentatively TRBD1 (6 bases). Germline CDR1 is SGHNT and CDR2 is YYREEE (reference sequence). This CDR3 has 13 residues. Trimming shortened V by 0 bases and J by 7 bases, and 10 bases separated the two germline ends. The DNA of the CDR3 is TGTGCCAGCAGCTTGGCTGGGGGCCGTGGCTACACCTTC. Protein sequence: CASSLAGGRGYTF.

This clone showed up just once. The gene calls are TRBV24-1 and TRBJ2-6; D is perhaps TRBD1 (6 bases). The CDR3 consists of 16 residues. The germline V gene encodes CDR1 KGHDR and CDR2 SFDVKD. V was pared by 3 bases and J by 1 base, with 9 bases between. The CDR3 loop reads CATSDADRSGANVLTF. The CDR3 DNA is TGTGCCACCAGTGATGCCGACAGGTCTGGGGCCAACGTCCTGACTTTC.

The J gene is TRBJ1-2, the V gene TRBV4-3; D is unclear. Trimming removed 0 bases from V and 5 bases from J, with 16 bases in between. Germline V gene data show CDR1 as LGHNA and CDR2 as YSLEER. The length of the CDR3 is 16 residues. CDR3 nucleotide sequence: TGCGCCAGCAGCCAAGATTTGGGAGAGGGCCGGTATGGCTACACCTTC. Protein: CASSQDLGEGRYGYTF.

This chain connects TRBV11-1 to TRBJ1-1; a weak D match, TRBD1 (5 bases). Trimming removed 1 base at V and 2 bases at J, with 11 bases between. The germline CDR1 and CDR2 sequences are SGHAT and FQDESV (reference sequence). There are 15 residues in the CDR3. The CDR3 spells CASSLDPGYNTEAFF. The CDR3 DNA sequence: TGTGCCAGCAGCTTAGATCCAGGGTATAACACTGAAGCTTTCTTT.

This chain links TRBV12-3 or TRBV12-4 with TRBJ2-7, with D hard to call. The CDR3 runs to 12 residues. Trimming shortened V by 3 bases and J by 6 bases, and 9 bases separated the two germline ends. The CDR3 coding sequence is TGTGCCAGCAGTTTGAGGCGTTCCGAGCAGTACTTC. This sequence encodes CASSLRRSEQYF.

The V call is TRBV6-2 or TRBV6-3, the J call TRBJ1-1, with no clear D. V lost 4 bases, J lost 2 bases, and 14 bases lay in between. The CDR3 spans 15 residues. Germline assignment: CDR1 MNHEY and CDR2 SVGEGT. The CDR3 reads CASSSLSAENTEAFF. CDR3 DNA sequence: TGTGCCAGCAGTTCCCTCTCTGCAGAAAACACTGAAGCTTTCTTT.

About this clone itself: At one of its ends the junction is not consistent with the germline gene, which may arise from a read error. V usage is TRBV3-1 (or the pseudogene TRBV3-2) and J usage is TRBJ2-1, with D tentatively TRBD1 (7 bases). The CDR3 is 15 residues long. The germline V gene has CDR1 LGHDT and CDR2 YNNKEL (reference sequence). The CDR3 nucleotides are TGTGCCAGCAGCCTCAGGGGGGTCGGTTTAAATGAGCAGCTCTTC. This gives the protein CASSLRGVGLNEQLF.

V gene TRBV6-2 or TRBV6-3 combines with J gene TRBJ1-5; D may be TRBD1 (5 bases). Between the trimmed V and J ends, which lost 4 bases and 8 bases, there was a span of 18 bases. Per germline, CDR1 MNHEY and CDR2 SVGEGT. This CDR3 spans 15 amino acids. The CDR3 DNA reads TGTGCCAGCAGTTCCGGGACTTCCACGGCAGAGCCCCAGCATTTT. Protein product: CASSSGTSTAEPQHF.